This T cell receptor (beta chain) was captured in a study of OX40 agonist ivuxolimab in advanced cancers. Turning to the study itself: Intravenous ivuxolimab at 0.01 to 10 mg/kg was given to patients every 2 weeks. Partial responses were recorded for three patients, including one with hepatocellular carcinoma and two with cutaneous melanoma. Study-level results: At 0.1 to 3.0 mg/kg and by week 6, clonal expansion occurred in CD4+ and CD8+ blood T cells.

Trimming cost V 3 bases and J 6 bases, with 13 bases left between them. This CDR3 comprises 14 residues. The germline V gene encodes CDR1 SGDLS and CDR2 YYNGEE. In the case of this clone: The antigen remains unidentified.

Generated by immunoSEQ multiplex PCR, the TCRdb table keeps only in-frame clones and is missing some. Found here are 40,000 or so clones, roughly nine tenths of them singletons; the top ten hold roughly a fifth. V gene TRBV9 combines with J gene TRBJ2-1; D gene unclear. Specimen: CD4+ or CD8+ T cells sorted from blood, collected in a trial of the OX40 agonist ivuxolimab. The TCR was taken from an adult with an advanced solid tumor such as melanoma, head and neck, liver or kidney cancer. CDR3 nucleotide sequence: TGTGCCAGCAGCGGAGGTTCATTGGGCAATGAGCAGTTCTTC. As protein: CASSGGSLGNEQFF.